This T cell receptor (beta chain) was identified in a study of T-cell reconstitution after alpha-beta-depleted transplantation in children. Points from the study as a whole: Expanded graft clones numbering several hundred reportedly gave rise to alpha-beta T cells about two months after transplant. T cells produced anew were the main source of T-cell counts and diversity one year after transplant. The study traced high day-60 TCRbeta diversity in some patients to surviving recipient T cells and thymic progenitors.

Unique molecular identifiers featured in how the TCRbeta library was prepared. Each CDR3 protein gets one entry after TCRdb re-called the PCR reads with MiXCR. The data show 700,000 to 850,000 distinct CDR3 sequences, roughly 15% seen once. A note on this clonotype: As yet, its antigen is unknown.

CDR1 and CDR2 from the germline V gene are KGHDR and SFDVKD. This CDR3 comprises 14 residues. Trimming stripped 0 bases from V and 5 bases from J, with 7 bases between. V and J are TRBV24-1 and TRBJ2-1, with D unclear. The clonotype originates from a male patient between 10 and 17 years old who had a stem cell transplant for acute lymphoblastic leukemia, so the T cells may come from the graft donor. Sequences were derived from PBMCs, mostly from graft donor cells, sampled 360 days after TCRalphabeta/CD19-depleted stem cell transplant. The CDR3 region is CATSDLREDNEQFF. CDR3 nucleotide sequence: TGTGCCACCAGTGATTTGCGAGAGGACAATGAGCAGTTCTTC.